Listed below are T cell receptor beta chains from one sample, sequenced in a study of blood T cells in healthy people across ages. TCRdb redid the calling of the 5' RACE reads with MiXCR, one entry per CDR3 protein. The sample records fewer than 800,000 distinct CDR3 sequences, roughly 25% being singletons. The data were also submitted as part of a second study, on T cells of mothers and their children.

Sequenced input: blood. These receptor sequences come from a boy aged 10-17 years in good health. Each CDR3 is given with its conserved first and last residue. A D gene is named only where the DNA matches it firmly. Rows may omit the clone size; those that give it use once, few, many or a size class.

>TRBD1|TRBJ2-7|TRBV20-1|few
CSARDSNYEQYF
TGCAGTGCCAGGGACAGCAACTACGAGCAGTACTTC
>.|TRBJ2-7|TRBV2|few
CASSTLLEQYF
TGTGCCAGCAGTACCTTACTCGAGCAGTACTTC
>TRBD1|TRBJ2-3|TRBV12-3/TRBV12-4|.
CASSTGQGGDTQYF
TGTGCCAGCAGTACCGGACAGGGCGGAGATACGCAGTATTTT
>.|TRBJ1-1|TRBV5-6|few
CASNLGNTEAFF
TGTGCCAGCAACTTGGGGAACACTGAAGCTTTCTTT
>.|TRBJ1-1|TRBV5-5|.
CASGHGGTEAFF
TGTGCCAGCGGCCACGGGGGCACTGAAGCTTTCTTT
>.|TRBJ2-7|TRBV7-2|.
CASSGGRFRYEQYF
TGTGCCAGCAGCGGCGGGCGGTTCCGCTACGAGCAGTACTTC
>.|TRBJ1-3|TRBV6-1|.
CASRRPPAQTSGNTIYF
TGTGCCAGCAGGAGACCCCCGGCCCAGACCTCTGGAAACACCATATATTTT
>.|TRBJ2-3|TRBV11-2|few
CASSPGRGTDTQYF
TGTGCCAGCAGCCCAGGTCGCGGCACAGATACGCAGTATTTT
>TRBD2|TRBJ2-5|TRBV28|.
CASSQSRTSGSSRF
TGTGCCAGCAGTCAGAGTCGGACTAGCGGGAGTTCCCGCTTC
>.|TRBJ2-7|TRBV5-1|.
CASSRTADSYEQYF
TGCGCCAGCAGCCGTACAGCCGACTCCTACGAGCAGTACTTC
>.|TRBJ2-7|TRBV9|.
CASSREILVGEQYF
TGTGCCAGCAGCAGGGAGATCTTAGTTGGCGAGCAGTACTTC
>.|TRBJ2-3|TRBV28|few
CASSLAGPGDTQYF
TGTGCCAGCAGTTTGGCGGGGCCTGGAGATACGCAGTATTTT
>TRBD2|TRBJ2-5|TRBV2|.
CASSEPGLAKETQYF
TGTGCCAGCAGTGAGCCGGGACTAGCGAAAGAGACCCAGTACTTC
>TRBD1|TRBJ2-7|TRBV29-1|many
CSVEDRAYEQYF
TGCAGCGTTGAGGACAGGGCCTACGAGCAGTACTTC
>.|TRBJ2-1|TRBV5-1|few
CASSLGPAGPDSLHEQFF
TGCGCCAGCAGCTTGGGGCCAGCTGGTCCTGATAGTTTACATGAGCAGTTCTTC
>.|TRBJ2-5|TRBV5-1|.
CASSVLGNQETQYF
TGCGCCAGCAGCGTCCTGGGGAACCAAGAGACCCAGTACTTC
>TRBD2|TRBJ2-2|TRBV12-3/TRBV12-4|.
CASSLQAGVTGELFF
TGTGCCAGCAGTTTGCAAGCGGGAGTCACCGGGGAGCTGTTTTTT
>.|TRBJ2-7|TRBV10-3|few
CAISERDRSSYEQYF
TGTGCCATCAGTGAACGGGACCGCAGCTCCTACGAGCAGTACTTC